This T cell receptor (beta chain) was obtained from a study of cytomegalovirus exposure and HLA in healthy donors. The germline gives CDR1 SGHNT, CDR2 YYREEE (reference sequence). V shed 3 bases and J shed 5 bases, with 29 bases lying between them. The CDR3 spans 19 residues. This clone is a singleton in its sample. Its antigen remains unidentified. Study-wide results and limits: A later analysis linked a missense DCLRE1C variant to TCR beta V- and J-gene trimming. Later analysis indicated greater clonal expansion among HLA-associated TCR beta chains than among equally common other chains.

Use of 60 Vbeta and 13 Jbeta primers characterized the PCR. Sequencing was performed with immunoSEQ multiplex PCR; in TCRdb, only in-frame clones are kept and a portion is missing. The table has around 160,000 clones, 73% seen once. Specimen: PBMCs. This chain uses TRBV5-4 with TRBJ1-1, with D perhaps TRBD1 (6 bases). This TCR was recovered from a woman aged 18-30 years in good health and CMV-seronegative. CDR3 amino acids: CASSSSGGRVGPLATEAFF. CDR3 nucleotides: TGTGCCAGCAGCTCGTCGGGGGGCAGGGTTGGCCCCCTAGCGACTGAAGCTTTCTTT.